This T cell receptor (beta chain) was captured by sequencing in a study of CD8 T cells in Susac syndrome. Study at large: Patients with Susac syndrome were, at the time of blood collection, therapy-naive, maintained on corticosteroids, or maintained on intravenous immunoglobulin alone.

This clonotype was recorded a few times. Its specificity is unknown. RNA was extracted with the RNeasy kit, and a quantity of about 0.45 to 1 ug was reverse transcribed using random hexamers. TCR beta CDR3 was amplified by immunoSEQ covering 54 Vbeta and 13 Jbeta. TCRdb independently ran MiXCR on the immunoSEQ multiplex PCR reads; one entry per CDR3 protein. The table shows just under 95,000 distinct CDR3 sequences, with roughly 94% occurring only once. The study's findings and limits: Repertoires of Susac syndrome CD4+ T cells lacked clonal expansion.

Sequenced sample: CD4+ T cells from PBMCs. This receptor was taken from a human donor with Susac syndrome.

The DNA for the CDR3 is TGTGCCAGCAGTGAAGGGCTAGCTAGCTCCTACGAGCAGTACTTC. Translated, it gives CASSEGLASSYEQYF. The rearrangement uses TRBV6-1 and TRBJ2-7, with D perhaps matching TRBD2 (5 bases). Trimming removed 1 base at V and 0 bases at J, with 10 bases between. This CDR3 is 15 amino acids long. Germline V gene sequence: CDR1 MNHNS, CDR2 SASEGT.